This is a list of T cell receptor beta chains from one sample in a study of blood T cell repertoires in COVID-19. The table came from immunoSEQ multiplex PCR; TCRdb's copy has only in-frame clones and leaves some out. The sample includes approximately 170,000 clones, about 85% of them seen just once. The sample was PBMCs or T cells enriched from blood (not recorded which). The receptors were gathered from a woman between 50 and 59 years old who had recovered from COVID-19. The CDR3 runs from the conserved cysteine through the conserved F or W. A D gene is named only where the DNA matches it firmly. Some rows have no size entry. The others give once, few or many, or a class for an expanded clone.

j_call d_call clone_size v_call cdr3_nt cdr3_aa
TRBJ1-2 TRBD1 - TRBV18 TGTGCCAGCTCACAAGGGGACAGACTTTATGGCTACACCTTC CASSQGDRLYGYTF
TRBJ2-1 TRBD2 - TRBV7-2 TGTGCCAGCAGCTTATCCGGGAGGGATGAGCAGTTCTTC CASSLSGRDEQFF
TRBJ2-7 TRBD1 - TRBV5-1 TGCGCCAGCAGCTTGGGCTACAGGGGAGTAAACGAGCAGTACTTC CASSLGYRGVNEQYF
TRBJ1-3 TRBD1 - TRBV29-1 TGCAGCGTGGGGACAGGGGGAGGCACCATATATTTT CSVGTGGGTIYF
TRBJ2-2 - - TRBV19 TGTGCCAGTAGTATTAGGGGCCTCGGGGAGCTGTTTTTT CASSIRGLGELFF
TRBJ2-7 - - TRBV2 TGTGCCAGCAGCACAAAGTCTTACGAGCAGTACTTC CASSTKSYEQYF
TRBJ1-3 - - TRBV4-3 TGCGCCAGCAGCCAAGTAGGCAACAGGGCTGGAAACACCATATATTTT CASSQVGNRAGNTIYF
TRBJ1-2 - - TRBV6-5 TGTGCCACCGCACAAGGGAGCGGGTATGGCTACACCTTC CATAQGSGYGYTF
TRBJ1-1 - few TRBV4-3 TGCGCCAGCAGCCAGACAGGTGAAGCTTTCTTT CASSQTGEAFF
TRBJ1-2 TRBD1 - TRBV19 TGTGCCAGTAGTGGCCAGGGACAGAAGTCCTATGGCTACACCTTC CASSGQGQKSYGYTF
TRBJ2-3 TRBD1 - TRBV5-4 TGTGCCAGCAGAGTTAGTACAGGGGGAGATACGCAGTATTTT CASRVSTGGDTQYF
TRBJ1-4 TRBD1 - TRBV7-9 TGTGCCAGCAGAAAAACAGGGGTCTCTAATGAAAAACTGTTTTTT CASRKTGVSNEKLFF
TRBJ1-3 TRBD1 few TRBV4-3 TGCGCCAGCAGCCAGGACACAGGGGGGAACACCATATATTTT CASSQDTGGNTIYF
TRBJ1-5 - once TRBV27 TGTGCCAGCAGTTTAAGCAGGCAGGACAATCAGCCCCAGCATTTT CASSLSRQDNQPQHF
TRBJ2-2 - - TRBV11-1 TGTGCCAGCAGCCGAGACAGGGGGGAGCTGTTTTTT CASSRDRGELFF
TRBJ1-6 - few TRBV25-1 TGTGCCAGCAGTCGATCGTCCGGGACTCAAGGGTCACCCCTCCACTTT CASSRSSGTQGSPLHF
TRBJ1-5 - - TRBV2 TGTGCCAGCAGTGGAAGCCCCCAGGGGAATAGCAATCAGCCCCAGCATTTT CASSGSPQGNSNQPQHF